This passage covers 7 T cell receptor beta chains from one sample sequenced in a study of T cells after yellow fever vaccination. TCRdb reprocessed the 5' RACE reads with MiXCR, giving one entry per CDR3 protein. The data show a few hundred thousand distinct CDR3 sequences, around 6.8% seen once. The sequencing used PBMCs, collected around 45 days after the first yellow fever vaccination. The receptors were sampled from a man aged 18-30 years who received the YFV17D yellow fever vaccine.

The chain recombines TRBV20-1 with TRBJ2-5; TRBD2 aligns across 8 bases. CDR3 length: 13 amino acids. Trimming at V came to 5 bases and at J to 7 bases, leaving 9 bases not matched to a gene. CDR1 is DFQATT, CDR2 SNEGSKA, per germline (reference sequence). The CDR3 sequence is CSALTGLAGTQYF. In nucleotides, the CDR3 is TGCAGTGCTCTCACTGGACTAGCAGGGACCCAGTACTTC.

This clonotype appeared many times. The gene calls are TRBV4-3 and TRBJ1-6; D is uncertain. The CDR3 length is 19 residues. CDR1 is LGHNA, CDR2 YSLEER, per germline. Between the trimmed V and J ends, which lost 3 bases and 11 bases, there was a span of 29 bases. CDR3 in amino acids: CASSHLHRASESGWAPLHF. The DNA for the CDR3 is TGCGCCAGCAGCCATTTGCACCGGGCCAGCGAGAGTGGCTGGGCACCCCTCCACTTT.

The rearrangement joins TRBV2 to TRBJ2-1; TRBD1 matches at 10 bases. V was pared by 8 bases and J by 1 base, with 5 bases of the junction left unmatched. This CDR3 contains 15 residues. Looked up from germline, CDR1 is SNHLY and CDR2 is FYNNEI. In DNA form, the CDR3 reads TGTGCCAGCCCGGGACAGGGGAGGTCCTACAATGAGCAGTTCTTC. As protein: CASPGQGRSYNEQFF.

This clonotype was counted between two and nine times. The CDR3 region is CASSVTGIVHEQYF. CDR3 sequence (DNA): TGTGCCAGCAGTGTGACAGGGATAGTACACGAGCAGTACTTC. This chain joins TRBV25-1 and TRBJ2-7, with TRBD1 identical over 7 bases. Germline loops: CDR1 MGHDK, CDR2 SYGVNS. J was trimmed by 5 bases and V by 4 bases; bases with no gene match: 8. The CDR3 extends over 14 amino acids.

This clonotype was counted between two and nine times. The rearrangement links TRBV6-1 to TRBJ2-5, with 10 bases identical to TRBD1. From germline, CDR1 is MNHNS and CDR2 SASEGT. V lost 5 bases to trimming and J lost 4 bases; unmatched junction nucleotides: 4. The CDR3 is 14 residues long. The CDR3 DNA reads TGTGCCAGCAGTCCCGACAGGGGGCCAGAGACCCAGTACTTC. It encodes CASSPDRGPETQYF.

The gene calls are TRBV27 and TRBJ2-3, with 8 nucleotides matching TRBD2. Looked up from germline, CDR1 is MNHEY and CDR2 is SMNVEV (reference sequence). The CDR3 extends over 14 amino acids. V dropped 4 bases and J dropped 8; count of bases not matched to a gene: 8. The CDR3 sequence: CASSSTNSGATQYF. The CDR3 DNA reads TGTGCCAGCAGTTCAACCAATAGCGGGGCTACGCAGTATTTT.

The chain carries TRBV5-4 and TRBJ1-6, with D unresolved. Germline V CDR1 and CDR2: SGHNT, YYREEE (reference sequence). The CDR3 is 15 amino acids. V was shortened by 3 bases and J by 8 bases, with 15 bases between the two germline ends. This CDR3 is CASSSVGITDSPLHF. CDR3 nucleotide sequence: TGTGCCAGCAGCTCCGTCGGGATCACCGATTCACCCCTCCACTTT.